Each of the 25 T cell receptor beta chains below was sequenced from the same sample in a study of regulatory T cells in long-lasting Graves disease. Time point specified: newly diagnosed GD, antithyroid drugs for less than 3 months. PBMC RNA was the source of the TCR library. TCR beta libraries were built with iRepertoire HTBI primers and Arm-PCR of CDR3 regions. TCRdb re-analysed the multiplex PCR reads in MiXCR, keeping a single row per CDR3 protein. This sample has 530,000 or so distinct CDR3 sequences, with 15% to 20% found just once. The data were also submitted as part of a second study, on T cells in Graves' hyperthyroidism and ophthalmopathy.

The source material was peripheral blood mononuclear cells (PBMCs), sampled at new diagnosis, from a patient treated with antithyroid drugs. The receptors were gathered from a man aged 18 to 30 with Graves disease.

This clonotype occurred many times. This rearrangement joins TRBV7-9 to TRBJ1-1; D unresolved. This CDR3 contains 14 residues. Germline CDR1 reads SEHNR; CDR2 reads FQNEAQ (reference sequence). Trimming removed 4 bases at V and 2 bases at J, with 11 bases between. In DNA, the CDR3 is TGTGCCAGCAGCTCTTTAGCTCGTAACACTGAAGCTTTCTTT. Translated, it gives CASSSLARNTEAFF.

This clonotype was recorded a few times. The chain is built from TRBV20-1 and TRBJ2-1, with D perhaps TRBD2 (6 bases). Trimming shortened V by 4 bases and J by 4 bases, and 17 bases separated the two germline ends. Per the germline V gene, CDR1 is DFQATT and CDR2 is SNEGSKA (reference sequence). The CDR3 is 15 amino acids. The CDR3 region has the DNA TGCAGTGCTAAGGACCGACTAGACTATTACAATGAGCAGTTCTTC. Its protein product is CSAKDRLDYYNEQFF.

The table lists this clonotype with a few counts. V gene TRBV20-1 combines with J gene TRBJ2-1; 8 bases are a match to TRBD2. Per the germline V gene, CDR1 is DFQATT and CDR2 is SNEGSKA (reference sequence). CDR3 length: 16 amino acids. Trimming took 0 bases from V and 4 from J; bases not matched to a gene: 8. The CDR3 coding sequence is TGCAGTGCTAGAGATTCAGCGGGAGCAGCATACAATGAGCAGTTCTTC. Protein product: CSARDSAGAAYNEQFF.

This clonotype was observed a handful of times. This chain links TRBV9 with TRBJ2-1; 8 positions match TRBD2. CDR1 is SGDLS, CDR2 YYNGEE, per germline. The junction had 19 bases not matched to a gene; V was cut back by 3 bases and J by 8 bases. The CDR3 length is 18 residues. The CDR3 bases are TGTGCCAGCAGCGCGCAACCGTCTCGGCGGGAGGTCTCGGATGAGCAGTTCTTC. This codes for CASSAQPSRREVSDEQFF.

This clonotype was counted a single time. The chain combines TRBV6-2 or TRBV6-3 with TRBJ1-3; D gene ambiguous. Germline V gene sequence: CDR1 MNHEY, CDR2 SVGEGT. The CDR3 loop spans 13 amino acids. V was trimmed by 10 bases and J by 0 bases, leaving 10 bases between them. The CDR3 DNA follows: TGTGCCAACCAAGGTCGCTCTGGAAACACCATATATTTT. Its protein is CANQGRSGNTIYF.

Points on this clonotype: The junction departs from germline at one end; a sequencing error may be responsible. This chain links TRBV20-1 with TRBJ2-6, with D unclear. This CDR3 has 14 amino acids. Germline CDR1 is DFQATT and CDR2 is SNEGSKA (reference sequence). CDR3 region: CSARVASGANVLTF. CDR3 in DNA: TGCAGTGCAAGAGTAGCCTCTGGGGCCAACGTCCTGACTTTC.

This rearrangement joins TRBV11-2 to TRBJ2-1; D may be TRBD2 (6 bases). Per germline, CDR1 SGHAT and CDR2 FQNNGV. The CDR3 has 12 amino acids. Trimming pared 1 base from V and 10 bases from J, leaving 8 bases between. The CDR3 reads CASSLGTSEQFF. The CDR3 nucleotides are TGTGCCAGCAGCTTAGGTACTAGCGAGCAGTTCTTC. The complete variable domain, with remaining parts taken from reference TRBV11-2 and TRBJ2-1, reads EAGVAQSPRYKIIEKRQSVAFWCNPISGHATLYWYQQILGQGPKLLIQFQNNGVVDDSQLPKDRFSAERLKGVDSTLKIQPAKLEDSAVYLCASSLGTSEQFFGPGTRLTVL.

This clonotype appeared many times. Written as DNA, the CDR3 is TGTGCCAGCAGCCAAGAAGGAGAGGTTCGGGAAAAACTGTTTTTT. Translation: CASSQEGEVREKLFF. The chain uses TRBV3-1 and TRBJ1-4; D uncertain. Trimming took 0 bases from V and 8 from J, leaving 13 bases between them. Germline CDR1 LGHDT, CDR2 YNNKEL (reference sequence). This CDR3 comprises 15 residues. The full variable domain, with the rest looked up from reference TRBV3-1 and TRBJ1-4, is DTAVSQTPKYLVTQMGNDKSIKCEQNLGHDTMYWYKQDSKKFLKIMFSYNNKELIINETVPNRFSPKSPDKAHLNLHINSLELGDSAVYFCASSQEGEVREKLFFGSGTQLSVL.

This clonotype occurred many times. The chain is built from TRBV7-8 and TRBJ2-1; TRBD2 matches at 10 bases. The J segment lost 8 bases and the V segment lost 5 bases, leaving 9 bases of the junction unmatched. CDR3 length: 15 amino acids. Germline CDR1 reads SGHVS; CDR2 reads FQNEAQ. The CDR3: CASSPRPSGSDEQFF. The CDR3 coding sequence is TGTGCCAGCAGCCCCCGGCCTAGCGGGAGTGATGAGCAGTTCTTC.

This clonotype was seen a handful of times. The chain carries TRBV9 and TRBJ2-3; D remains ambiguous. V lost 6 bases, J lost 0 bases, and 17 bases lay in between. The germline V gene encodes CDR1 SGDLS and CDR2 YYNGEE. The CDR3 extends over 16 amino acids. The CDR3 here is CASTPGPFVSTDTQYF. The DNA of the CDR3 is TGTGCCAGCACCCCTGGACCCTTCGTAAGCACAGATACGCAGTATTTT. Variable domain in full (rest from reference TRBV9 and TRBJ2-3): DSGVTQTPKHLITATGQRVTLRCSPRSGDLSVYWYQQSLDQGLQFLIQYYNGEERAKGNILERFSAQQFPDLHSELNLSSLELGDSALYFCASTPGPFVSTDTQYFGPGTRLTVL.

This clonotype was detected a few times. The rearrangement links TRBV5-1 to TRBJ2-3; 7 nucleotides align to TRBD2. The germline V gene encodes CDR1 SGHRS and CDR2 YFSETQ. The CDR3 is made up of 16 amino acids. Trimming removed 4 bases from V and 0 bases from J; junction bases left unmatched: 8. The CDR3: CASSRGEGGSTDTQYF. In DNA, the CDR3 is TGCGCCAGCAGCCGGGGCGAGGGAGGGAGCACAGATACGCAGTATTTT.

This clonotype was seen repeatedly, ten times or more. The chain is built from TRBV9 and TRBJ2-3, with D possibly TRBD2 on 6 matching bases. The CDR3 totals 16 residues. V was cut by 0 bases and J by 0 bases, with 11 bases left in between. Germline assignment: CDR1 SGDLS and CDR2 YYNGEE. The CDR3 is CASSVGIAASTDTQYF. The CDR3 nucleotides read TGTGCCAGCAGCGTAGGGATAGCGGCTAGCACAGATACGCAGTATTTT. Supplemented by reference TRBV9 and TRBJ2-3, the full variable domain reads DSGVTQTPKHLITATGQRVTLRCSPRSGDLSVYWYQQSLDQGLQFLIQYYNGEERAKGNILERFSAQQFPDLHSELNLSSLELGDSALYFCASSVGIAASTDTQYFGPGTRLTVL.

This clonotype was recorded at least ten times. The chain has TRBV5-5 and TRBJ2-1, with 9 nucleotides matching TRBD1. The J segment lost 10 bases and the V segment lost 0 bases, leaving 8 bases of the junction unmatched. The CDR3 runs 15 residues. Germline V gene lookup returns CDR1 SGHKS and CDR2 YYEKEE (reference sequence). The CDR3 DNA reads as TGTGCCAGCAGCTTGGAAGGACAGGGGATGAACGAGCAGTTCTTC. Residues: CASSLEGQGMNEQFF.

This clonotype was recorded many times. The V gene is TRBV20-1, the J gene TRBJ2-7; 11 bases map to TRBD2. This CDR3 comprises 13 residues. Germline CDR1 and CDR2: DFQATT and SNEGSKA (reference sequence). Trimming took 1 base from V and 4 from J; bases not matched to a gene: 0. CDR3 bases: TGCAGTGCTAGAGCTAGCGGGAGGTACGAGCAGTACTTC. Translating it yields CSARASGRYEQYF.

This clonotype was seen more than once but under ten times. The gene calls are TRBV4-1 and TRBJ2-1; tentative D call: TRBD1 (5 bases). V was shortened by 4 bases and J by 4 bases, with 11 bases between the two germline ends. Germline CDR1 and CDR2: MGHRA and YSYEKL. This CDR3 has 14 amino acids. Written as DNA, the CDR3 is TGCGCCAGCAGCCCCAGGGTAACGTACAATGAGCAGTTCTTC. It translates to CASSPRVTYNEQFF.

The chain couples TRBV6-2 or TRBV6-3 to TRBJ2-2; D uncertain. CDR3 length: 15 residues. V shed 4 bases and J shed 1 base, with 10 bases lying between them. CDR1 and CDR2 (germline): MNHEY, SVGEGT. CDR3 nucleotides: TGTGCCAGCAGTTCCTACAGACGGAACACCGGGGAGCTGTTTTTT. This encodes CASSSYRRNTGELFF.

This clonotype was observed at least ten times. The chain recombines TRBV12-3 or TRBV12-4 with TRBJ2-5; D unclear. The length of the CDR3 is 16 residues. V gave up 4 bases and J gave up 4 bases, with 19 bases separating them. Here the CDR3 reads CASSSEPSGMGETQYF. DNA for the CDR3: TGTGCCAGCAGTTCGGAGCCTTCTGGGATGGGAGAGACCCAGTACTTC.

This clonotype was recorded only once. A much larger clone sits a single nucleotide away, making a read error possible. The CDR3 here is CASSWNPQSYEQYF. As DNA, the CDR3 is TGTGCCAGCAGTTGGAACCCCCAAAGCTACGAGCAGTACTTC. The chain uses TRBV12-3 or TRBV12-4 and TRBJ2-7; D unresolved. The CDR3 length is 14 residues. Trimming pared 4 bases from V and 3 bases from J, leaving 13 bases between.

This clonotype occurred many times. This chain links TRBV12-3 or TRBV12-4 with TRBJ1-4, with D possibly matching TRBD1 (5 bases). The CDR3 is 14 residues long. V dropped 2 bases and J dropped 6 bases, with 10 bases sitting between them. The CDR3 loop is CASSLRQGDEKLFF. The CDR3 DNA is TGTGCCAGCAGTTTAAGGCAGGGAGATGAAAAACTGTTTTTT.

This clonotype was found many times. This chain connects TRBV5-1 to TRBJ1-1, with 10 bases identical to TRBD1. Germline CDR1 SGHRS, CDR2 YFSETQ. The CDR3 consists of 14 residues. V gave up 4 bases and J gave up 4 bases; unmatched junction bases: 4. The CDR3 here is CASSPGQGLTEAFF. The CDR3 DNA reads as TGCGCCAGCAGCCCGGGACAGGGGCTCACTGAAGCTTTCTTT.

This clonotype was recorded many times. The rearrangement links TRBV5-1 to TRBJ2-7; 9 nucleotides align to TRBD1. With 4 bases clipped from V and 3 bases from J, the junction kept 8 bases outside the gene matches. CDR3 length: 15 amino acids. The V gene's germline CDR1 is SGHRS and CDR2 YFSETQ. CDR3 in DNA: TGCGCCAGCAGCCCCGGGACAGGGACATACTACGAGCAGTACTTC. The encoded protein is CASSPGTGTYYEQYF.

In its sample, this clonotype was seen a few times. V and J are TRBV7-9 and TRBJ1-4; the match to TRBD1 covers 7 bases. V shed 4 bases, J shed 8 bases, and the junction held 13 bases outside the gene matches. The CDR3 loop spans 16 amino acids. Germline CDR1 SEHNR, CDR2 FQNEAQ (reference sequence). The CDR3 loop is CASSSRVSRGEEKLFF. The CDR3 nucleotides read TGTGCCAGCAGCTCGAGGGTCTCCAGGGGGGAAGAAAAACTGTTTTTT. Full variable domain (outside the CDR3, taken from reference TRBV7-9 and TRBJ1-4): DTGVSQNPRHKITKRGQNVTFRCDPISEHNRLYWYRQTLGQGPEFLTYFQNEAQLEKSRLLSDRFSAERPKGSFSTLEIQRTEQGDSAMYLCASSSRVSRGEEKLFFGSGTQLSVL.

V gene TRBV5-1 combines with J gene TRBJ2-2; the match to TRBD2 covers 10 bases. This CDR3 comprises 17 residues. CDR1 is SGHRS and CDR2 is YFSETQ in the germline V gene. V lost 0 bases, J lost 5 bases, and 7 bases stayed unmatched. This CDR3 is CASSLGPGTSVTGELFF. Here the CDR3 DNA reads TGCGCCAGCAGCTTGGGACCCGGGACTAGCGTAACCGGGGAGCTGTTTTTT.

A word on this clonotype: Just one base apart from a much larger clone, this may be a read error. This chain's CDR3 is CAGSYGDSSEAFF. CDR3 sequence (DNA): TGCGCCGGCAGCTACGGAGACTCATCTGAAGCTTTCTTT. The chain combines TRBV5-1 with TRBJ1-1; D not certain. The CDR3 has 13 amino acids. The germline V gene has CDR1 SGHRS and CDR2 YFSETQ.

This clonotype was observed a handful of times. This chain joins TRBV7-9 and TRBJ1-1, with unresolved D. The germline V and J ends were trimmed by 1 base and 5 bases, with 14 bases remaining between them. Germline CDR1 and CDR2: SEHNR and FQNEAQ (reference sequence). The CDR3 loop spans 15 amino acids. The CDR3 nucleotides read TGTGCCAGCAGCTTAGGGCGGGCGCGTTATACTGAAGCTTTCTTT. Translated, it gives CASSLGRARYTEAFF.